This TCR beta chain was sequenced in a study of human T cells and chemical hapten exposure. On the study more broadly: Alopecia areata, totalis or universalis was found in mostly female patients. Study-wide results and caveats: Expanded TCRs showed more large CDR3 clusters than pre-sensitization or healthy control sets. The study found that PT1 expanded TCR counts correlated positively with patch test score.

About this clonotype itself: What it binds is not known.

Germline CDR1 KGHSH, CDR2 LQKENI. The CDR3 extends over 12 amino acids. V was pared by 5 bases and J by 1 base, with 5 bases between. The time point denotes: pre-sensitization, week 0. Treatment reported: therapeutic diphenylcyclopropenone sensitization with weekly scalp DPC. Investigators collected blood before applying each patch test. TCRdb ran MiXCR on the RACE reads and lists one entry per CDR3 protein. The data contain 300,000 to 450,000 distinct CDR3 sequences, about 5.1% of them singletons. This sample comprised whole blood, obtained in connection with sensitization to the hapten diphenylcyclopropenone (DPC). The V gene is TRBV18, the J gene TRBJ1-2, with no clear D. This receptor was obtained from a woman in her fifties or sixties with alopecia areata. Some clones in this sample may be carry-over from other donors' samples. CDR3 nucleotides: TGTGCCAGCTCAATTGATAACTATGGCTACACCTTC. Its protein product is CASSIDNYGYTF. The full variable domain, rest sourced from reference TRBV18 and TRBJ1-2, is NAGVMQNPRHLVRRRGQEARLRCSPMKGHSHVYWYRQLPEEGLKFMVYLQKENIIDESGMPKERFSAEFPKEGPSILRIQQVVRGDSAAYFCASSIDNYGYTFGSGTRLTVV.